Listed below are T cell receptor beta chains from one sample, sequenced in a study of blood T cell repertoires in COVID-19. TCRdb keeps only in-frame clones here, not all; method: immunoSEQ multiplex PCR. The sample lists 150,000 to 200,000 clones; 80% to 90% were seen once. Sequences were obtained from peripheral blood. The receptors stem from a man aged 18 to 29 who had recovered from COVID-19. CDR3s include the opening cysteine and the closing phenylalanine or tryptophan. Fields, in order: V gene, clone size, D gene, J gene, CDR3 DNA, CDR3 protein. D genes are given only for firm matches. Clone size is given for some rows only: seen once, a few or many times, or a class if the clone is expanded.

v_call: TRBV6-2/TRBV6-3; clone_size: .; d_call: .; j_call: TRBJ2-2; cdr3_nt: TGTGCCAGCAGTTACCGACAGATTAACACCGGGGAGCTGTTTTTT; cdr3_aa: CASSYRQINTGELFF
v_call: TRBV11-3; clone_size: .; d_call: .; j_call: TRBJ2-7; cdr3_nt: TGTGCCAGCAGCTTAGATGGCGGCAGAGCGAGCGAGCAGTACTTC; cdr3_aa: CASSLDGGRASEQYF
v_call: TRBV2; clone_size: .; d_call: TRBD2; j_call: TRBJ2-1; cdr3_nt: TGTGCCAGCAATCGCGCACAAAGACTAGCGGGAGACTACAATGAGCAGTTCTTC; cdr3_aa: CASNRAQRLAGDYNEQFF
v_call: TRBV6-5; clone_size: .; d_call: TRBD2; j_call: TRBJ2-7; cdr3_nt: TGTGCCAGCAGTCGACCAAGCGGGAGTGACGAGCAGTACTTC; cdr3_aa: CASSRPSGSDEQYF
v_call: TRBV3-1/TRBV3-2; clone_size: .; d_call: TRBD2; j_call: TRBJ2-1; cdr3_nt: TGTGCCAGCAGCAAAAGGACTAGCGGGAGAGGGAATGAGCAGTTCTTC; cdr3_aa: CASSKRTSGRGNEQFF
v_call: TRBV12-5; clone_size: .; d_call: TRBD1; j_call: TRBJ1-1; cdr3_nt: TGTGCTAGTGGTGTGCCGGGACAGACTAGAGAAGCTTTCTTT; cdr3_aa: CASGVPGQTREAFF
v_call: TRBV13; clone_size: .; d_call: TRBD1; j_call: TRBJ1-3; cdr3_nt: TGTGCCAGCAGACGATTTTTAGGACAGGGCTCTGGAAACACCATATATTTT; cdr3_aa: CASRRFLGQGSGNTIYF
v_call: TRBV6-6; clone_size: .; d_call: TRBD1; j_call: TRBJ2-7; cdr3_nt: TGTGCCAGCAGATCGGGACAGGTCTACGAGCAGTACTTC; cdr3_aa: CASRSGQVYEQYF
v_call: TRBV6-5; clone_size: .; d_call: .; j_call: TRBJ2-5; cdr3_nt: TGTGCCAGCAGTTACTCGATGGGCACGGAGACCCAGTACTTC; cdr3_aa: CASSYSMGTETQYF
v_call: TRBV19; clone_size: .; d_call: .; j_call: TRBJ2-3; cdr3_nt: TGTGCCAGTAGTGCGGGCGCAGATACGCAGTATTTT; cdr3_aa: CASSAGADTQYF
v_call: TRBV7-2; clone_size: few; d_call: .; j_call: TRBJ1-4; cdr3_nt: TGTGCCAGCAGCTTAGGCAGGGAAGGAAAACTGTTTTTT; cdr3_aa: CASSLGREGKLFF
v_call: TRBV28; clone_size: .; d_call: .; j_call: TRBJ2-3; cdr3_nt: TGTGCCAGCAGTTTTTACACAGATACGCAGTATTTT; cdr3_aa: CASSFYTDTQYF
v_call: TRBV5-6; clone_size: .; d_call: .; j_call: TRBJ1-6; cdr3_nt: TGTGCCAGCAGCTCTGGGCAGGGGCCCCCGGCCCTCCACTTT; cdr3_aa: CASSSGQGPPALHF
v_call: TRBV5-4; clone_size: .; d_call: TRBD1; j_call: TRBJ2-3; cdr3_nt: TGTGCCAGCAGTCCTAAACCGGGACAGGGGAGCACAGATACGCAGTATTTT; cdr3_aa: CASSPKPGQGSTDTQYF
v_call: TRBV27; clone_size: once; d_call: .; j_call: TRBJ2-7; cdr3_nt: TGTGCCAGCAGTTTATATCAGGGCTACGAGCAGTACTTC; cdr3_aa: CASSLYQGYEQYF
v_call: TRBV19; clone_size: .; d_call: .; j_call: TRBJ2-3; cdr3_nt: TGTGCCAGTAGTATTATGGCGGTGGCAGATACGCAGTATTTT; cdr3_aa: CASSIMAVADTQYF
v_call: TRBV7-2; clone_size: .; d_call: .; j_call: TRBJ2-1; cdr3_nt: TGTGCCAGCAGCTTACTCTATGAGCAGTTCTTC; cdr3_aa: CASSLLYEQFF
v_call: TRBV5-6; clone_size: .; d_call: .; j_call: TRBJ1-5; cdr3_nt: TGTGCCAGCAGCTTGTATAGAGGCCCCCTGAATCAGCCCCAGCATTTT; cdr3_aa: CASSLYRGPLNQPQHF
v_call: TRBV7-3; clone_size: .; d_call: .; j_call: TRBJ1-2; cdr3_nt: TGTGCCAGCAGCCTCGGGGAGTCCTATGGCTACACCTTC; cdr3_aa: CASSLGESYGYTF
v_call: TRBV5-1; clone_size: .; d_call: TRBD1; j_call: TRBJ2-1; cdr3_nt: TGCGCCAGCAGCTCAGCAGGGGGCAATGAGCAGTTCTTC; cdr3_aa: CASSSAGGNEQFF
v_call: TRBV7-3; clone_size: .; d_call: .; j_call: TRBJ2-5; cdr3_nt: TGTGCCAGCAGCGTTGGACAGCAAGAGACCCAGTACTTC; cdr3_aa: CASSVGQQETQYF
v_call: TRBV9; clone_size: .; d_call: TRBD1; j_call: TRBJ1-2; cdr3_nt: TGTGCCAGCAGCCACTCACCGGGACAGAAGAACTATGGCTACACCTTC; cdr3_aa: CASSHSPGQKNYGYTF
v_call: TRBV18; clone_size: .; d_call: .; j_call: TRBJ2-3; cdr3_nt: TGTGCCAGCTCACCAGTACTAGGAGGAGATACGCAGTATTTT; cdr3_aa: CASSPVLGGDTQYF
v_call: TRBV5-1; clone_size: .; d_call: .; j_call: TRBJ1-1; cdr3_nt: TGCGCCAGCAGCTTGGGGGCGAACACTGAAGCTTTCTTT; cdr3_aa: CASSLGANTEAFF
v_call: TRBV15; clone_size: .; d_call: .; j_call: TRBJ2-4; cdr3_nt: TGTGCCACCAGCAGAGATCGCGGGGGCGGCCTTCAGTACTTC; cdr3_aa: CATSRDRGGGLQYF